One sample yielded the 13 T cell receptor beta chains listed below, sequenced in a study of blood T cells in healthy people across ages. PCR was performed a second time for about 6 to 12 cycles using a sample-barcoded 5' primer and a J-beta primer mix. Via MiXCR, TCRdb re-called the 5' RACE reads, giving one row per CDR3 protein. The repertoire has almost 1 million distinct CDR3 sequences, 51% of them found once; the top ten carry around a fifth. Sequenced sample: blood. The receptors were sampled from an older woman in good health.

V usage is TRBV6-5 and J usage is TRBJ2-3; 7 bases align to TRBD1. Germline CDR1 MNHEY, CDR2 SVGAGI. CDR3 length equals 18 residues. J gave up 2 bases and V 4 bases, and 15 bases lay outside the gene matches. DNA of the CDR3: TGTGCCAGCAGTTTTTCCAGCCCAGACAGGGAAATCACAGATACGCAGTATTTT. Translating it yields CASSFSSPDREITDTQYF.

CDR3 DNA sequence: TGCAGCGTTCCTATAAATGTAGGGGTTCTGAACTATGGCTACACCTTC. It translates to CSVPINVGVLNYGYTF. V is TRBV29-1 and J is TRBJ1-2; a weak D match, TRBD1 (5 bases). V was clipped by 5 bases and J by 2 bases, with 21 bases between them. The germline gives CDR1 SQVTM, CDR2 ANQGSEA. CDR3 length: 16 residues.

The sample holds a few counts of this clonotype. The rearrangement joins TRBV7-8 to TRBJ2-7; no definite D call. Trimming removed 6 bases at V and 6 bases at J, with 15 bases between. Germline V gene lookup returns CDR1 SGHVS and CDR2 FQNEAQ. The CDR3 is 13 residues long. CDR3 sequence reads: CASRRPEALEQYF. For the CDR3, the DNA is TGTGCCAGCAGGCGCCCCGAGGCTCTCGAGCAGTACTTC.

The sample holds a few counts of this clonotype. DNA of the CDR3: TGTGCCAGCAGTTACTCGAGAGGGGCTGGGGCCAACGTCCTGACTTTC. Residues: CASSYSRGAGANVLTF. This chain uses TRBV6-5 with TRBJ2-6; D is possibly TRBD1 or TRBD2 (5 bases each). The CDR3 contains 16 residues. The V and J ends lost 0 bases and 2 bases respectively, with 8 bases between them. Germline V gene lookup returns CDR1 MNHEY and CDR2 SVGAGI.

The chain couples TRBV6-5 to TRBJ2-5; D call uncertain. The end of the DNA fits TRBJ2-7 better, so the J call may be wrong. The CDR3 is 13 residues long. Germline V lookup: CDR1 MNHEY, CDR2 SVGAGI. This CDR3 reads CASSYSISGEQYF. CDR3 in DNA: TGTGCCAGCAGTTACTCGATAAGTGGCGAGCAGTACTTC.

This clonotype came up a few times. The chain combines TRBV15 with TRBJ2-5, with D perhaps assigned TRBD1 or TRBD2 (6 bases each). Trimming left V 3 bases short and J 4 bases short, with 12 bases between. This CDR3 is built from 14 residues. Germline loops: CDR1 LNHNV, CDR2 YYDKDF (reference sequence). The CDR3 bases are TGTGCCACCAGCAGTAGGGGGGCGAGAGAGACCCAGTACTTC. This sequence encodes CATSSRGARETQYF.

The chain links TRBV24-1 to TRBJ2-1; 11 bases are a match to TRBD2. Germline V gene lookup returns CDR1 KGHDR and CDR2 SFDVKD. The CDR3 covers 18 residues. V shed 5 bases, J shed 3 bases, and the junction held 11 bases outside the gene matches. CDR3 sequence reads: CATSGRVYGTSGYNEQFF. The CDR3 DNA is TGTGCCACCAGTGGACGGGTTTATGGGACTAGCGGCTACAATGAGCAGTTCTTC.

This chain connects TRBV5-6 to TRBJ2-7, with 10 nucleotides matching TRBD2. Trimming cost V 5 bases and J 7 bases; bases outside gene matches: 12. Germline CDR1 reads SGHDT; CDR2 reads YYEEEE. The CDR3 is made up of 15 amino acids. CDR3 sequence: CASSTAGGPKDEQYF. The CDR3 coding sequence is TGTGCCAGCAGTACAGCGGGAGGGCCTAAGGATGAGCAGTACTTC. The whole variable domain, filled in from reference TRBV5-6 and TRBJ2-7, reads DAGVTQSPTHLIKTRGQQVTLRCSPKSGHDTVSWYQQALGQGPQFIFQYYEEEERQRGNFPDRFSGHQFPNYSSELNVNALLLGDSALYLCASSTAGGPKDEQYFGPGTRLTVT.

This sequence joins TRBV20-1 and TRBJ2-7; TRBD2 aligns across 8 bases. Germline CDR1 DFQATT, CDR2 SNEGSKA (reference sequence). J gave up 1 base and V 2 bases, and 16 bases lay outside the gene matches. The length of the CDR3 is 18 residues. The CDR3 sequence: CSARSKAGVGLESYEQYF. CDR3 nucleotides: TGCAGTGCTAGAAGTAAGGCCGGGGTGGGACTAGAGTCCTACGAGCAGTACTTC.

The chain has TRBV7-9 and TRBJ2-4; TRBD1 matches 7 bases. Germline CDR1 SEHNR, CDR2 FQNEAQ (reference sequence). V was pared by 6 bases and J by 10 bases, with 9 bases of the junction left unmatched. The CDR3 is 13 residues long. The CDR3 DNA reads TGTGCCAGCAGTTCCGGGACAGAATCAATTCAGTACTTC. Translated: CASSSGTESIQYF.

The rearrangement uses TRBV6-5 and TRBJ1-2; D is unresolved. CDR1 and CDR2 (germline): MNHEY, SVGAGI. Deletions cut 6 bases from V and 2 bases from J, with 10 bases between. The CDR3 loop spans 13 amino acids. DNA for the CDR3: TGTGCCAGCAGGCCAGCGGGGAACTATGGCTACACCTTC. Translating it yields CASRPAGNYGYTF.

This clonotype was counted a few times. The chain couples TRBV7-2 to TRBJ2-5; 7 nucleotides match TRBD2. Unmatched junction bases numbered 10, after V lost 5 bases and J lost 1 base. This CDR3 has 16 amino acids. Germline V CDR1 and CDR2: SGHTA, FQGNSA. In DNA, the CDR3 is TGTGCCAGCAGCACGATATCCCTAGCGGTCCAAGAGACCCAGTACTTC. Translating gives CASSTISLAVQETQYF.

The CDR3 is CASSPQGISSYEQYF. CDR3 nucleotides: TGTGCCAGCAGCCCGCAGGGAATCAGCTCCTACGAGCAGTACTTC. The rearrangement links TRBV7-2 to TRBJ2-7, with D possibly TRBD1 on 5 matching bases. Trimming shortened V by 5 bases and J by 0 bases, and 14 bases separated the two germline ends. This CDR3 has 15 residues. CDR1 and CDR2 (germline): SGHTA, FQGNSA.